The 3 T cell receptor beta chains listed next were all sequenced from one sample in a study of blood T cell repertoires in COVID-19. TCRdb's table, derived via immunoSEQ multiplex PCR, lists solely in-frame clones and lacks some. The table includes about 75,000 clones, roughly 90% detected once. The sample consisted of peripheral blood. The receptor source for this set is a human donor in a cohort sampled during active COVID-19.

This chain uses TRBV2 with TRBJ2-3, with D possibly TRBD1 on 6 matching bases. Germline V gene sequence: CDR1 SNHLY, CDR2 FYNNEI. The CDR3 extends over 15 amino acids. V was cut by 7 bases and J by 1 base, with 15 bases left in between. The DNA for the CDR3 is TGTGCCAGCAATCAACAGGGTCCCCGCACAGATACGCAGTATTTT. Protein: CASNQQGPRTDTQYF.

V gene TRBV6-5 combines with J gene TRBJ2-5, with D maybe TRBD2 (5 bases). Looked up from germline, CDR1 is MNHEY and CDR2 is SVGAGI. The CDR3 length is 11 residues. Trimming removed 6 bases at V and 7 bases at J, with 9 bases between. CDR3 sequence (DNA): TGTGCCAGCAGCCGCCGGGGGACCCAGTACTTC. It translates to CASSRRGTQYF.

This chain's CDR3 is CASSVNIGTGEVWNTGELFF. DNA for the CDR3: TGTGCCAGCAGCGTAAATATAGGGACAGGCGAAGTTTGGAACACCGGGGAGCTGTTTTTT. The chain employs TRBV9 and TRBJ2-2; TRBD1 matches 8 bases. This CDR3 is 20 amino acids long. J was trimmed by 1 base and V by 1 base; bases with no gene match: 15. CDR1 SGDLS and CDR2 YYNGEE come from the germline V gene.